This T cell receptor (beta chain) was observed in a study of Japanese encephalitis immunity and Zika vaccine responses (dated by TCRdb to about 2021). With regard to the full study: Each included participant got alum-adjuvanted ZPIV three times, at weeks 0, 4 and 28, with every dose being 5.0 ug. In addition, the TCR repertoires of a few flavivirus-naive individuals were analyzed at weeks 2, 6 and 52 after ZPIV vaccination began. One dose of YFV vaccine (YF-VAX) was administered before ZPIV to over eleven participants, and eight or nine participants were flavivirus-naive. Approximately eleven participants were given two doses of JEV vaccine (IXIARO) 28 days apart, two to three months before the first ZPIV dose. The study asked whether earlier vaccination against Japanese encephalitis virus (JEV) or yellow fever virus (YFV) shaped CD4 T cell responses to the Zika vaccine. ZIKV peptides were 15-mers overlapping by 11 residues, selected for NetMHCpan/NetMHCII-predicted epitopes with affinity below 50 nM. For TCR sequencing, roughly 6 representative participants were selected from each pre-vaccination group, and samples were taken at week 0 (after pre-vaccination, before ZPIV) and at week 52. For stimulation, either ZIKV structural-protein peptide pools divided into flavivirus-conserved and non-conserved sets were used, or JEV or YFV peptides matching the pre-vaccination.

The receptor library was made with 5' RACE. Before sequencing, the TCRbeta libraries were pooled in amounts proportional to the number of cells sorted for each library. Total RNA was extracted from sorted cells with RNAzol RT, and cDNA was synthesized with an oligo(dT) primer and a template-switching oligo. The TCRbeta V-CDR3-J region was amplified by PCR with Kapa HiFi between a SMARTer oligo primer and a TCRbeta constant-region primer. Illumina adaptors and sample-specific index barcodes were added in a second PCR, with HighPrep bead cleanup and a Bioanalyzer check confirming a band of roughly 650 bp. Libraries were sequenced on an Illumina MiSeq with 2x151 bp paired-end reads. The authors processed their data as follows. Reads were demultiplexed with an in-house Java program, and TCRbeta annotations were assigned and clonotypes were counted with MiXCR. Repertoire overlap used Morisita-Horn indices from the R package vegan, with UPGMA clustering and Circos plots of recurring clonotypes. Shannon diversity and richness were normalized to the highest possible value given the input cell numbers, yielding values from 0 to 1. CDR3beta sequences were aligned with MUSCLE, distances were computed with SeqinR, and multidimensional scaling was plotted in R. In TCRdb, the public reads were trimmed at Q25 with fastp and aligned with MiXCR, with productive beta chains retained. For every CDR3 protein sequence, its rows merge into one entry that carries the most common genes and DNA. Here the V and J calls rest on TCRdb's processing, not on the authors' analysis. The sample table records around 600 distinct CDR3 sequences; under 5% of these occur just once. The ten largest clones add up to roughly 30% of the sample.

This clonotype qualifies as medium-sized (0.01 to 0.1%). Base qualities were left out, and no much larger clone turns up one base away. PBMCs were labeled with CellTrace CFSE and were cultured for 5 to 6 days in RPMI containing approximately 8.5% human serum plus peptide pools at 1 ug/mL each. Unfixed proliferating CD4 T cells were sorted on a BD FACSAria as live CD56-CD19-CD16-CD3+CD4+ CFSE-low cells. The enrolled adults were healthy, and microneutralization screening showed them to be seronegative for ZIKV, JEV, YFV, DENV and WNV. The samples were drawn from a phase 1 trial of an alum-adjuvanted Zika purified-inactivated virus (ZPIV) vaccine that was randomized, double-blinded and placebo-controlled. Peripheral blood mononuclear cells were isolated using a standard procedure and kept frozen in liquid nitrogen until needed. The full study reports these points: JEV-pre-vaccinated donors showed higher repertoire similarity across time-points and stimulations than YFV-pre-vaccinated donors, indicating more clonotypes common to ZIKV and JEV stimulation. Sample size limitations prevented peptide-pool deconvolution, so the individual peptides driving cross-reactive responses were not identified. The analysis covered only a subset of trial participants who had three doses and adequate samples, rather than the whole vaccinated cohort. The samples grouped by participant and showed no similarity across individuals, which suggests that no public TCRs were detected. CD8 T cell responses to ZIKV peptide pools were of very low magnitude and seen in only a few individuals. In JEV-pre-vaccinated donors, the repertoire richness of CD4 T cells responding to conserved ZIKV epitopes dropped significantly after ZPIV.

The specimen was antigen-activated CD4+ T cells from blood, cultured, collected during a Zika inactivated vaccine study. The TCR originated in an adult woman who received an inactivated Zika virus vaccine.

The DNA reads as follows: TGTGCCAGCAAGGGCCGGATCAATCAGCCCCAGCATTTT. It translates as CASKGRINQPQHF. The sequence joins TRBV27 to TRBJ1-5; the D gene lacks a confident call. The CDR3 has 13 amino acids, counting the end cysteine and phenylalanine. Only the CDR3 DNA stays, 39 bases, in frame from base 1. The germline V gene (reference sequence) supplies CDR1 MNHEY and CDR2 SMNVEV. V was cut back by 7 bases and J by 3 bases, leaving a gap of 10 bases between them.